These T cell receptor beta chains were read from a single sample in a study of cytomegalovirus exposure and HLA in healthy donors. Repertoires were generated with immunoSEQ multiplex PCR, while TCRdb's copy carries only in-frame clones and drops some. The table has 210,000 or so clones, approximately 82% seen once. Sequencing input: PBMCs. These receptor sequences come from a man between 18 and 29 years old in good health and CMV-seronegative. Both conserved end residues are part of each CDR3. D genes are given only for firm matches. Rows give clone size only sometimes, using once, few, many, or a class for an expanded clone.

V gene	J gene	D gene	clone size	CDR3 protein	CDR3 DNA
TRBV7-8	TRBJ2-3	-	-	CASSPFRGGTDTQYF	TGTGCCAGCAGCCCTTTCAGGGGAGGCACAGATACGCAGTATTTT
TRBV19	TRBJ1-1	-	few	CASSRQVLNTEAFF	TGTGCCAGCTCACGACAGGTATTGAACACTGAAGCTTTCTTT
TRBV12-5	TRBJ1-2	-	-	CASGLDPGLYGYTF	TGTGCTAGTGGTTTGGATCCGGGACTCTATGGCTACACCTTC
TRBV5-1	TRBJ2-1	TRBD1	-	CASSPYRTGVNEQFF	TGCGCCAGCAGCCCGTATAGGACAGGGGTGAATGAGCAGTTCTTC
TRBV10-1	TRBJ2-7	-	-	CASSESSGRGQTSHF	TGCGCCAGCAGTGAGTCGTCAGGTAGAGGGCAAACTTCTCACTTC
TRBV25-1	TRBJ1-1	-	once	CASSATSNTEAFF	TGTGCCAGCAGTGCGACATCTAACACTGAAGCTTTTTTT
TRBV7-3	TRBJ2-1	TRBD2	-	CASSLGGVYNEQFF	TGTGCCAGCAGCTTAGGGGGGGTCTACAATGAGCAGTTCTTC
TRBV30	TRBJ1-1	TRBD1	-	CAWRDRIAEAFF	TGTGCCTGGCGGGACAGGATAGCTGAAGCTTTCTTT
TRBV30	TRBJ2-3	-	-	CAWSDTPGVDTQYF	TGTGCCTGGAGTGATACTCCCGGGGTAGATACGCAGTATTTT
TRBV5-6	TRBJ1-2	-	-	CASSLGGALGYTF	TGTGCCAGCAGCTTAGGGGGGGCGCTTGGCTACACCTTC
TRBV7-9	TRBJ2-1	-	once	CASSDLQGLHEQFF	TGTGCCAGCAGCGACTTACAGGGTTTGCATGAGCAGTTCTTC
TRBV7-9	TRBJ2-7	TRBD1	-	CASGDRGYEQYF	TGTGCCAGCGGAGACAGGGGCTACGAGCAGTACTTC
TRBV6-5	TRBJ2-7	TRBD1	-	CASTFSGTGAYEQYF	TGTGCCAGCACCTTCTCCGGGACAGGGGCCTACGAGCAGTACTTC
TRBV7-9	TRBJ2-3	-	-	CASSSGGDLTDTQYF	TGTGCCAGCAGCTCGGGTGGAGACCTCACAGATACGCAGTATTTT
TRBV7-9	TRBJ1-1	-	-	CASSFLGHRLANTEAFF	TGTGCCAGCAGCTTTTTAGGTCACAGGTTAGCTAACACTGAAGCTTTCTTT
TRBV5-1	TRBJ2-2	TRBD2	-	CASSLVAGEGAGELFF	TGCGCCAGCAGCTTGGTGGCGGGAGAAGGGGCCGGGGAGCTGTTTTTT
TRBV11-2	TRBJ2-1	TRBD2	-	CASSLDGTSVNEQFF	TGTGCCAGCAGCTTAGATGGGACTAGCGTCAATGAGCAGTTCTTC
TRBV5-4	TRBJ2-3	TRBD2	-	CASRPTSGWKEDTQYF	TGTGCCAGCAGGCCTACTAGCGGGTGGAAGGAAGATACGCAGTATTTT
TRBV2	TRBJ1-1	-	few	CASSDSMNTEAFF	TGTGCCAGCAGTGATTCTATGAACACTGAAGCTTTCTTT
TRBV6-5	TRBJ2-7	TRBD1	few	CASSYRGQYEQYF	TGTGCCAGCAGCTACAGGGGGCAATACGAGCAGTACTTC
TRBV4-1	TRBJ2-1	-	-	CASSQGSGANNEQFF	TGCGCCAGCAGCCAAGGCTCAGGGGCGAACAATGAGCAGTTCTTC
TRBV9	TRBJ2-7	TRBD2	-	CASSPGRLAGAQNPYEQYF	TGTGCCAGCAGCCCCGGCAGACTAGCGGGAGCTCAAAACCCGTACGAGCAGTACTTC
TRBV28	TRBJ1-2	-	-	CASSFSFLGYTF	TGTGCCAGCAGTTTCTCTTTTTTAGGCTACACCTTC
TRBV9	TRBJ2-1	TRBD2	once	CASSVGLAGAYNEQFF	TGTGCCAGCAGCGTCGGACTAGCGGGAGCTTACAATGAGCAGTTCTTC
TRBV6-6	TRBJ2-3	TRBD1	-	CASTSDQGALTDTQYF	TGTGCCAGCACCTCTGACCAGGGGGCGCTTACAGATACGCAGTATTTT
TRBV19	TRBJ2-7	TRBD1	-	CASSSTGGYEQYF	TGTGCCAGTAGTAGTACAGGGGGGTACGAGCAGTACTTC
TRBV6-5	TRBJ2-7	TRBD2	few	CASSPRTSGSEQYF	TGTGCCAGCAGTCCCCGGACTAGCGGATCCGAGCAGTACTTC
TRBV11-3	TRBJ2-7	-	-	CASSLGTDEQYF	TGTGCCAGCAGCTTAGGAACAGACGAGCAGTACTTC
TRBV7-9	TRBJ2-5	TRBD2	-	CASSPGLAGVETQYF	TGTGCCAGCAGCCCCGGACTAGCGGGAGTGGAGACCCAGTACTTC
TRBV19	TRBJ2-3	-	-	CASSPAGTDTQYF	TGTGCCAGTAGCCCCGCAGGGACAGATACGCAGTATTTT
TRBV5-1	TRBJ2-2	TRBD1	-	CASSMASGTGYPGRPGELFF	TGCGCCAGCAGCATGGCATCCGGGACAGGGTACCCCGGACGTCCCGGGGAGCTGTTTTTT
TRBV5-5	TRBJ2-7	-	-	CASSLKGQIYEQYF	TGTGCCAGCAGCTTGAAGGGACAAATCTACGAGCAGTACTTC
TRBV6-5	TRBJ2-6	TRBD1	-	CASSTGGGGANVLTF	TGTGCCAGCAGCACAGGGGGCGGTGGGGCCAACGTCCTGACTTTC
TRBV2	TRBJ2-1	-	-	CASSGSSYNEQFF	TGTGCCAGTAGCGGAAGCTCCTACAATGAGCAGTTCTTC
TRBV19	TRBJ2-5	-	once	CASKGGMETQYF	TGTGCCAGTAAGGGGGGGATGGAGACCCAGTACTTC
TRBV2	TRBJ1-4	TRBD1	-	CASSAGTGNEKLFF	TGTGCCAGCAGTGCCGGGACAGGAAATGAAAAACTGTTTTTT
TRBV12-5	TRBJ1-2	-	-	CASGLQVGGNYGYTF	TGTGCTAGTGGTTTGCAGGTCGGGGGTAACTATGGCTACACCTTC
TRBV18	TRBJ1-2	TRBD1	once	CASSTTGGDYGYTF	TGTGCCAGCTCCACGACAGGGGGCGACTATGGCTACACCTTC
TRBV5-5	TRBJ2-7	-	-	CASSLAQEQYF	TGTGCCAGCAGCTTGGCTCAGGAGCAGTACTTC
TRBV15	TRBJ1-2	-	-	CATSRDRAGVYGYTF	TGTGCCACCAGCAGAGATCGGGCAGGGGTCTATGGCTACACCTTC
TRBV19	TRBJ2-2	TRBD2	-	CASSRLAGVIAGELFF	TGTGCCAGTAGCCGACTAGCGGGAGTTATCGCCGGGGAGCTGTTTTTT
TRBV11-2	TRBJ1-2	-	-	CASSLVQGEGYTF	TGTGCCAGCAGCTTGGTACAGGGTGAGGGCTACACCTTC
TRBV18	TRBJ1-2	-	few	CASSPATGFYGYTF	TGTGCCAGCTCACCGGCCACGGGGTTCTATGGCTACACCTTC
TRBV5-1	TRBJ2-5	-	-	CASSKNRETQYF	TGCGCCAGCAGCAAGAACAGGGAGACCCAGTACTTC
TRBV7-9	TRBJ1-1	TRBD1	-	CASSRTGQAKEAFF	TGTGCCAGCAGCCGAACGGGACAGGCGAAGGAAGCTTTCTTT
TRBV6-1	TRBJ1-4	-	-	CASKELGARREKLFF	TGTGCCAGCAAGGAATTGGGGGCGCGCAGGGAAAAACTGTTTTTT
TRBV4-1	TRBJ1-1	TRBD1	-	CASSQATGENTEAFF	TGCGCCAGCAGCCAGGCGACAGGGGAGAACACTGAAGCTTTCTTT
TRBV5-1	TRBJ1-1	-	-	CASSLVAGSSSTEAFF	TGCGCCAGCAGCTTGGTAGCAGGGTCTTCGTCGACTGAAGCTTTCTTT
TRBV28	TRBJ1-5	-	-	CASSRNQPQHF	TGTGCCAGCAGTCGTAATCAGCCCCAGCATTTT
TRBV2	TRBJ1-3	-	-	CASSESIARRHSGNTIYF	TGTGCCAGCAGTGAATCGATCGCGAGGCGTCACTCTGGAAACACCATATATTTT
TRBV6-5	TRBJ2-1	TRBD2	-	CASSLGLAGENEQFF	TGTGCCAGCAGCCTTGGACTAGCGGGAGAGAATGAGCAGTTCTTC
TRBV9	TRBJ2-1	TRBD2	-	CASSLSGRGEQFF	TGTGCCAGCAGCCTTAGCGGGAGAGGTGAGCAGTTCTTC
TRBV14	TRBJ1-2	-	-	CASSQGRGYGYTF	TGTGCCAGCAGCCAAGGAAGGGGATATGGCTACACCTTC
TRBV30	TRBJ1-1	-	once	CAWSFDSPIEAFF	TGTGCCTGGAGTTTCGACAGCCCAATTGAAGCTTTCTTT
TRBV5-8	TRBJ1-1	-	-	CASSPLFTEAFF	TGTGCCAGCAGCCCACTCTTCACTGAAGCTTTCTTT
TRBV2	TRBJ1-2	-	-	CASSVTGPRGYTF	TGTGCCAGCAGCGTTACAGGGCCCCGCGGCTACACCTTC
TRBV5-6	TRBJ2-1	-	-	CASSLAGWANEQFF	TGTGCCAGCAGCTTGGCTGGGTGGGCAAATGAGCAGTTCTTC
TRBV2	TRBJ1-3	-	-	CASRPQGSGNTIYF	TGTGCCAGCAGACCCCAGGGCTCTGGAAACACCATATATTTT
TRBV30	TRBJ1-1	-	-	CAGGAGFTEAFF	TGTGCCGGGGGGGCGGGGTTCACCGAAGCTTTCTTT